These T cell receptor beta chains were read from a single sample in a study of beta chain features in type 1 diabetes. Repertoires were generated with immunoSEQ multiplex PCR, while TCRdb's copy carries only in-frame clones and drops some. In the table there are around 310,000 clones, approximately 10% of which are singletons. The sequencing sample was made of naive CD4+ T cells from blood. These receptors all stem from a woman in her twenties or thirties in good health. Both conserved end residues are part of each CDR3. Each record gives: V gene, D gene, clone size, J gene, CDR3 protein, CDR3 DNA. D genes are given only for firm matches. Clone size, where shown, is once, few, many, or a class for clones that have expanded.

>TRBV19|TRBD2|-|TRBJ2-1
CASSISVRTSGPSYNEQFF
TGTGCCAGTAGTATTAGTGTACGGACTAGCGGCCCGAGCTACAATGAGCAGTTCTTC
>TRBV6-5|TRBD2|-|TRBJ2-7
CASRPTSGSYEQYF
TGTGCCAGCAGACCAACTAGCGGCTCCTACGAGCAGTACTTC
>TRBV7-3|-|-|TRBJ1-2
CASSSRDTTPNGYTF
TGTGCCAGCAGCTCCCGTGACACCACCCCCAATGGCTACACCTTC
>TRBV7-2|TRBD1|-|TRBJ1-2
CAVRQGNGYTF
TGTGCCGTCCGACAGGGGAATGGCTACACCTTC
>TRBV6-6|-|few|TRBJ2-3
CASSYSRAQYF
TGTGCCAGCAGTTACTCGAGGGCGCAGTATTTT
>TRBV5-1|TRBD1|-|TRBJ1-5
CASSLGPKTGGMHQPQHF
TGCGCCAGCAGCTTGGGCCCCAAGACAGGGGGGATGCATCAGCCCCAGCATTTT
>TRBV2|TRBD1|-|TRBJ2-1
CASSGGGTGWDNEQFF
TGTGCCAGCAGTGGGGGGGGGACAGGGTGGGACAATGAGCAGTTCTTC
>TRBV7-9|TRBD1|-|TRBJ2-5
CASSRGTAPGETQYF
TGTGCCAGCAGTAGGGGGACAGCCCCGGGGGAGACCCAGTACTTC
>TRBV11-2|-|-|TRBJ2-5
CASSLVFEYQETQYF
TGTGCCAGCAGCTTAGTCTTTGAGTACCAAGAGACCCAGTACTTC
>TRBV7-9|TRBD2|-|TRBJ2-3
CASSLGLAGGRSDTQYF
TGTGCCAGCAGCTTAGGACTAGCGGGAGGTCGTTCCGATACGCAGTATTTT
>TRBV28|TRBD2|-|TRBJ2-5
CASSFIAGSEETQYF
TGTGCCAGCAGTTTTATAGCGGGAAGCGAAGAGACCCAGTACTTC
>TRBV5-8|TRBD2|once|TRBJ2-1
CASSLIGGSYGSYNEQFF
TGTGCCAGCAGCTTGATAGGCGGGAGCTATGGCTCCTACAATGAGCAGTTCTTC
>TRBV7-2|-|few|TRBJ2-1
CASSLSRTLYNEQFF
TGTGCCAGCAGCTTATCTAGGACTCTCTACAATGAGCAGTTCTTC
>TRBV19|TRBD2|-|TRBJ2-1
CASRTTSGPSYNEQFF
TGTGCCAGTAGAACTACTAGCGGACCCTCCTACAATGAGCAGTTCTTC
>TRBV6-5|-|-|TRBJ2-7
CASSYSAADYEQYF
TGTGCCAGCAGTTACTCTGCGGCAGACTACGAGCAGTACTTC
>TRBV14|-|few|TRBJ2-7
CASSLRVGTYEQYF
TGTGCCAGCAGCCTGAGGGTTGGGACCTACGAGCAGTACTTC
>TRBV29-1|TRBD2|-|TRBJ2-3
CSVGRTSGSVADTQYF
TGCAGCGTGGGGCGGACTAGCGGGAGTGTAGCAGATACGCAGTATTTT
>TRBV18|-|-|TRBJ1-2
CASSPMAGEKNRGYTF
TGTGCCAGCTCACCAATGGCAGGGGAAAAGAATCGGGGCTACACCTTC
>TRBV28|TRBD2|few|TRBJ2-3
CASRLAGVFTDTQYF
TGTGCCAGCCGGCTAGCGGGAGTTTTCACAGATACGCAGTATTTT
>TRBV7-9|TRBD2|few|TRBJ2-3
CASSPQTSKYLDTQYF
TGTGCCAGCAGCCCTCAGACTAGCAAGTATTTAGATACGCAGTATTTT
>TRBV11-2|-|-|TRBJ2-1
CASSLYGTPEFF
TGTGCCAGCAGCTTATACGGGACTCCGGAGTTCTTC
>TRBV7-2|TRBD1|few|TRBJ1-2
CASSLEDRGGGYTF
TGTGCCAGCAGCTTAGAGGACAGGGGAGGTGGATACACCTTC
>TRBV5-4|TRBD2|-|TRBJ2-7
CASSSGGGRNYEQYF
TGTGCCAGCAGCTCGGGCGGGGGACGGAATTACGAGCAGTACTTC
>TRBV9|TRBD2|-|TRBJ2-4
CASNLRWASGIIVGKNIQYF
TGTGCCAGCAACCTACGTTGGGCTAGCGGGATCATAGTTGGCAAAAACATTCAGTACTTC
>TRBV18|TRBD2|-|TRBJ2-1
CASSPSSGSNDEQFF
TGTGCCAGCTCACCCTCTAGCGGGAGTAATGATGAGCAGTTCTTC
>TRBV11-2|-|few|TRBJ2-1
CASSLDPSAVNEQFF
TGTGCCAGCAGCTTAGATCCATCGGCGGTGAATGAGCAGTTCTTC
>TRBV15|-|-|TRBJ2-5
CATSSTFAQETQYF
TGTGCCACCAGTTCGACATTTGCTCAAGAGACCCAGTACTTC
>TRBV11-2|TRBD2|-|TRBJ2-3
CASRLLAGGHTQYF
TGTGCCAGCAGGCTTCTAGCGGGAGGTCATACGCAGTATTTT
>TRBV6-5|-|-|TRBJ2-2
CASSYSGYTGELFF
TGTGCCAGCAGTTACTCCGGGTACACCGGGGAGCTGTTTTTT
>TRBV19|-|-|TRBJ1-1
CASGTIFTEAFF
TGTGCCAGCGGGACAATCTTCACTGAAGCTTTCTTT
>TRBV7-6|TRBD2|-|TRBJ2-2
CASSLAGGPPGELFF
TGTGCCAGCAGCTTAGCGGGAGGGCCGCCCGGGGAGCTGTTTTTT
>TRBV6-5|-|-|TRBJ2-3
CASSLWEKPDTQYF
TGTGCCAGCAGTTTGTGGGAGAAGCCAGATACGCAGTATTTT
>TRBV5-1|-|few|TRBJ1-2
CASSLVVPGTSYGYTF
TGCGCCAGCAGCTTGGTGGTTCCGGGAACCTCTTATGGCTACACCTTC
>TRBV6-5|-|few|TRBJ2-1
CASSYSTRSRHNEQFF
TGTGCCAGCAGTTACTCAACGCGGTCAAGACACAATGAGCAGTTCTTC
>TRBV28|TRBD1|few|TRBJ2-2
CASKGTVANTGELFF
TGTGCCAGCAAGGGGACAGTAGCGAACACCGGGGAGCTGTTTTTT
>TRBV10-3|-|few|TRBJ1-2
CAISDEQGFGGYTF
TGTGCCATCAGTGATGAACAGGGCTTCGGGGGCTACACCTTC
>TRBV28|TRBD2|few|TRBJ2-1
CASPPSGDYNEQFF
TGTGCCAGCCCCCCTAGCGGGGATTACAATGAGCAGTTCTTC
>TRBV4-2|TRBD2|few|TRBJ2-1
CASSPGLAGAEEQFF
TGTGCCAGCAGCCCTGGACTAGCGGGAGCAGAGGAGCAGTTCTTC
>TRBV30|-|few|TRBJ1-5
CAWSGGVGGQPQHF
TGTGCCTGGAGCGGCGGGGTCGGTGGTCAGCCCCAGCATTTT
>TRBV7-2|-|-|TRBJ2-7
CASSLSSPYYEQYF
TGTGCCAGCAGCTTAAGTAGCCCTTACTACGAGCAGTACTTC
>TRBV9|-|-|TRBJ1-1
CASSVVSTIPEAFF
TGTGCCAGCAGCGTAGTTAGCACAATCCCTGAAGCTTTCTTT
>TRBV7-9|-|few|TRBJ1-3
CAIDQRVGNTIYF
TGTGCCATCGACCAGAGGGTCGGAAACACCATATATTTT
>TRBV28|-|-|TRBJ1-2
CASSPRRRGDGYTF
TGTGCCAGCAGTCCTCGTCGGAGAGGTGATGGCTACACCTTC
>TRBV18|TRBD1|-|TRBJ2-7
CASSPSTGVSYEQYF
TGTGCCAGCTCACCCTCGACAGGGGTCTCCTACGAGCAGTACTTC
>TRBV30|TRBD1|few|TRBJ2-7
CAWSPSGTGSYEQYF
TGTGCCTGGAGTCCCTCCGGGACAGGGAGCTACGAGCAGTACTTC
>TRBV28|-|-|TRBJ1-3
CASVGPSGNTIYF
TGTGCCAGCGTTGGGCCCTCTGGAAACACCATATATTTT
>TRBV9|-|-|TRBJ1-2
CASSVPPDYGYTF
TGTGCCAGCAGCGTACCCCCGGACTATGGCTACACCTTC
>TRBV11-2|-|few|TRBJ2-7
CASSLESYEQYF
TGTGCCAGCAGCCTGGAGTCCTACGAGCAGTACTTC
>TRBV7-2|TRBD1|few|TRBJ1-2
CASSLDPTGQGIYGYTF
TGTGCCAGCAGCTTAGACCCCACAGGACAGGGAATTTATGGCTACACCTTC
>TRBV19|-|few|TRBJ2-2
CASTLEGPLAANTGELFF
TGTGCCAGTACCCTAGAAGGCCCCTTAGCGGCGAACACCGGGGAGCTGTTTTTT
>TRBV18|-|-|TRBJ2-1
CASSPPAGHNEQFF
TGTGCCAGCTCACCCCCAGCGGGCCACAATGAGCAGTTCTTC
>TRBV28|TRBD1|-|TRBJ1-5
CAIGQGAWQPQHF
TGTGCCATCGGCCAGGGGGCCTGGCAGCCCCAGCATTTT